This entry is about one T cell receptor (beta chain). In the original processing: Quantification of nucleated cells was approximated via reference gene primer amplification. Data came from immunoSEQ multiplex PCR; TCRdb stores just in-frame clones and leaves some out. D and trimming were read from the DNA, whereas the V and J calls and clone size are those reported in that table. The profile shows roughly 310,000 clones, more than 90% of them singletons. This entry is derived from a study of blood T cell repertoires in COVID-19. Looking at the study overall: T cells, B-cell-depleted T cells, or PBMCs supplied cDNA or gDNA.

Allocation to cohorts depended on clinical history reported by the participants. The germline V and J ends were trimmed by 4 bases and 4 bases, with 14 bases remaining between them. The CDR3 is 14 residues long. The germline V gene has CDR1 SGHNT and CDR2 YYREEE (reference sequence). Sequenced: PBMCs or T cells enriched from blood (not recorded which). This TCR came from a man in his sixties who had recovered from COVID-19. The chain uses TRBV5-4 and TRBJ1-2; no reliable D call. CDR3 DNA sequence: TGTGCCAGCAGCCCGGGTGTGGGTAGCTATGGCTACACCTTC. Translation gives CASSPGVGSYGYTF.